Included here is one T cell receptor beta chain sequence, with context. Per the original methods: Amplification from reference gene primers served as the basis for estimated nucleated cell counts. The assay was immunoSEQ multiplex PCR, and TCRdb's table has in-frame clones only and misses some. The DNA gave D and trimming, while V, J and clone size come from that table. Here the sample spans 220,000 or so clones, around 80% being singletons. These data are taken from a study of blood T cell repertoires in COVID-19. Overall study: Collection of acute and convalescent COVID-19 samples took place in the United States, Italy and Spain. T cells, B-cell-depleted T cells, or PBMCs provided the cDNA or gDNA that served as material.

This CDR3 comprises 14 residues. CDR1 and CDR2 from the germline V gene are GTSNPN and SVGIG (reference sequence). V was pared by 3 bases and J by 8 bases, with 9 bases of the junction left unmatched. The material sequenced was peripheral blood. The sequence derives from a woman between 65 and 79 years old with acute or convalescent COVID-19. This rearrangement joins TRBV30 to TRBJ1-4, with 7 bases fitting TRBD1. CDR3 in DNA: TGTGCCTGGAGGCTGACAGGGCGAGGAGAAAAACTGTTTTTT. Its translation is CAWRLTGRGEKLFF.